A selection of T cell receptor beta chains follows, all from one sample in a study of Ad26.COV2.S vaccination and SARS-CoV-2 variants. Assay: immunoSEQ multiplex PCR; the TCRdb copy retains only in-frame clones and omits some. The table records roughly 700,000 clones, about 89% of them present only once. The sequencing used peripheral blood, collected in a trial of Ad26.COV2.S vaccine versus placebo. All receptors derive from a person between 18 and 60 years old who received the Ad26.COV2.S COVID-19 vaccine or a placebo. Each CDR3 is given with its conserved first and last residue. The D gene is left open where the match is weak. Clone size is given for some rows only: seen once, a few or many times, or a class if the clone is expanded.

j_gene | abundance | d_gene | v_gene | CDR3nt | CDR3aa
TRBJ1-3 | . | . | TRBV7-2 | TGTGCCAGCAGCTTAGTGGCCGCTGGGGGAAACACCATATATTTT | CASSLVAAGGNTIYF
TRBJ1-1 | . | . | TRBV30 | TGTGCCTGGAGCACATACTTGAACACTGAAGCTTTCTTT | CAWSTYLNTEAFF
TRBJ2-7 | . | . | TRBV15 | TGTGCCACCAGCAGAGATAGTGGCCGAAGCTCCTACGAGCAGTACTTC | CATSRDSGRSSYEQYF
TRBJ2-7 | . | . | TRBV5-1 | TGCGCCAGCAGCTTGTCAGGACCTTACGAGCAGTACTTC | CASSLSGPYEQYF
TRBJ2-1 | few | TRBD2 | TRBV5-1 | TGCGCCAGCAGCTTGACAGCGGGAGCGGTCAATGAGCAGTTCTTC | CASSLTAGAVNEQFF
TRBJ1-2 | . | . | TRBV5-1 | TGCGCCAGCAGCTTCCCTGACCTCTCTGGCTACACCTTC | CASSFPDLSGYTF
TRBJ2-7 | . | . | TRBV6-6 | TGTGCCAGCACCCCCGTACTGGGGGTCCACGAGCAGTACTTC | CASTPVLGVHEQYF
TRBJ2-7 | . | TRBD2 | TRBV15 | TGTGCCACCAGCAGCGGGACTAGCGGGAGAAGGCTCCACGAGCAGTACTTC | CATSSGTSGRRLHEQYF
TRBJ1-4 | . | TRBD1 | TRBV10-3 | TGTGCCACTCAGCCGGGACAGGGGGGTGAAAAACTGTTTTTT | CATQPGQGGEKLFF
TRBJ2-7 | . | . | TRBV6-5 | TGTGCCAGCAGCCTTGCGGACGCCTACGAGCAGTACTTC | CASSLADAYEQYF
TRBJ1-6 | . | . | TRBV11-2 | TGTGCCAGCAGCCCCCCCTCGGGGGGGCGTCTCTCCTATAATTCACCCCTCCACTTT | CASSPPSGGRLSYNSPLHF
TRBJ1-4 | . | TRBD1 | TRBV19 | TGTGCCAGTAGTTTGCGGACAGGGTCTAATGAAAAACTGTTTTTT | CASSLRTGSNEKLFF
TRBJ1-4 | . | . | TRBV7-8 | TGTGCCAGCAGCTTAGGCGTTGGGGGCGGCGGTGAAAAACTGTTTTTT | CASSLGVGGGGEKLFF
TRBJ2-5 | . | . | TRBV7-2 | TGTGCCAGCAGCTTTCGCTTTGGGGGAGCGGAGACCCAGTACTTC | CASSFRFGGAETQYF
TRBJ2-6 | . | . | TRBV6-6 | TGTGCCAGTAATGACGGTCCGAGCGGGGCCAACGTCCTGACTTTC | CASNDGPSGANVLTF
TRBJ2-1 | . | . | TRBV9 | TGTGCCAGCAGCACAGGGATGTCCTACAATGAGCAGTTCTTC | CASSTGMSYNEQFF
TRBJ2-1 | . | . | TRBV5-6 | TGTGCCAGCAGCCCGAGAGTGGCAGGCCTAAGGGAGCAGTTCTTC | CASSPRVAGLREQFF
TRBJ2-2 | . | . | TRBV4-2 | TGTGCCAGCAGCCAAGGTATAGGGCAGGGCCCCGGGGAGCTGTTTTTT | CASSQGIGQGPGELFF
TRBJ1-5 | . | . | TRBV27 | TGTGCCAGCAGCTCTGGATATCAGCCCCAGCATTTT | CASSSGYQPQHF
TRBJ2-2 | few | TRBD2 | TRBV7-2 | TGTGCCAGCAGTCCCCAACTAGCGAGCACCGGGGAGCTGTTTTTT | CASSPQLASTGELFF
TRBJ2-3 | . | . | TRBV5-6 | TGTGCCAGCAGCTTGGCGGGACTCCTTACGCAGTATTTT | CASSLAGLLTQYF
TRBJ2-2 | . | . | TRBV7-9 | TGTGCCAGCAGCTTCGTCACCGGGGAGCTGTTTTTT | CASSFVTGELFF
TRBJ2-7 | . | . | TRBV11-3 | TGTGCCAGCAGCTTCCGAAATGACGAGCAGTACTTC | CASSFRNDEQYF
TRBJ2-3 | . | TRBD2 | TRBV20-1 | TGCAGTGCTAGTGGCGGGGGGGTTGCAGATACGCAGTATTTT | CSASGGGVADTQYF
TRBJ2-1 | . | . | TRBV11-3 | TGTGCCAGCAGCCTGGGGCCGGGTCCCAATGAGCAGTTCTTC | CASSLGPGPNEQFF
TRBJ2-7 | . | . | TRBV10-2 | TGCGCCAGCAGGGCTACAGAGTCCTACGAGCAGTACTTC | CASRATESYEQYF
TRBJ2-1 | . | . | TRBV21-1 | TGTGCCAGCAGCAAAGAGGAGACTAGCGGGTCCCGCTCCTACAATGAGCAGTTCTTC | CASSKEETSGSRSYNEQFF
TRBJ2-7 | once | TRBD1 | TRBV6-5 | TGTGCCAGCAGTCGGGACAGTGCTACCTACGAGCAGTACTTC | CASSRDSATYEQYF
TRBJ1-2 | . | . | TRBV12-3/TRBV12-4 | TGTGCCAGCAACAAAGGGGCCCAGTGGGGCTACACCTTC | CASNKGAQWGYTF
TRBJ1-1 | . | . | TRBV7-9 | TGTGCCAGCAGCTTAGAGGGGGGAACTGAAGCTTTCTTT | CASSLEGGTEAFF
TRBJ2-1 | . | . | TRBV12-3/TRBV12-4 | TGTGCCAGCAGTTTTGGAAACTTACAGTTCTTC | CASSFGNLQFF
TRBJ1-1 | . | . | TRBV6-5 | TGTGCCAGCACCGGGGGCAACATGAACACTGAAGCTTTCTTT | CASTGGNMNTEAFF
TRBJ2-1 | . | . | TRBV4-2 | TGTGCCAGCAGCCAAGCCCGGGGTAGCACTCGGCACTACAATGAGCAGTTCTTC | CASSQARGSTRHYNEQFF
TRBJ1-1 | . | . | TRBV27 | TGTGCCAGCAACCCCGTTCGGGGGGTAACGGGTGAAGCTTTCTTT | CASNPVRGVTGEAFF
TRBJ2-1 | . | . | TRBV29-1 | TGCAGCGTTGCAAGGCTAGGGGGCTACAATGAGCAGTTCTTC | CSVARLGGYNEQFF
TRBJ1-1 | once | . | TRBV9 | TGTGCCAGCAGCGTAGACCAGGCCCCAGTTGAAGCTTTCTTT | CASSVDQAPVEAFF
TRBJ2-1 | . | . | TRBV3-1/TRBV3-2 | TGTGCCAGCAGCCAAGATTTGGGGGTCCCCTACAATGAGCAGTTCTTC | CASSQDLGVPYNEQFF
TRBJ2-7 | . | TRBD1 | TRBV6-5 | TGTGCCAGCAGTTACGGGGACAGTCTTAGCTCCTACGAGCAGTACTTC | CASSYGDSLSSYEQYF
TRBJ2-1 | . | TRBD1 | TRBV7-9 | TGTGCCATACGTCCGGGACAGGGGTACAATGAGCAGTTCTTC | CAIRPGQGYNEQFF
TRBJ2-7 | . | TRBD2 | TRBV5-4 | TGTGCCAGCAGCTTGGGGGGCCCGCTGGCGGGAGGTTATTACGAGCAGTACTTC | CASSLGGPLAGGYYEQYF
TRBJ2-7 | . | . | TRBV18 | TGTGCCAGCTCTCCGATAGGGAACGAGCAGTACTTC | CASSPIGNEQYF
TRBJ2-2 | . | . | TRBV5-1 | TGCGCCAGCAGCTTTGAAGGGGGTCGGACCGGGGAGCTGTTTTTT | CASSFEGGRTGELFF
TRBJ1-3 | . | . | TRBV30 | TGTGCCTGGAACGTAGCAGGGACTACTGGAAACACCATATATTTT | CAWNVAGTTGNTIYF
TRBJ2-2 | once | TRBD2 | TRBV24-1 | TGTGCCACTAGCGGGAGGGGCCCCGGGGAGCTGTTTTTT | CATSGRGPGELFF
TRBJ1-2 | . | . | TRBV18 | TGTGCCAGCTCGCCGCAGGAGGGCTTCTATGGCTACACCTTC | CASSPQEGFYGYTF
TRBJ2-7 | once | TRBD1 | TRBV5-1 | TGCGCCAGCAGCTTGGTTAGAGCGGCGAGGACAGGGGACGAGCAGTACTTC | CASSLVRAARTGDEQYF
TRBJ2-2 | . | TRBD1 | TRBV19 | TGTGCCAGTAGTACCAGGACAGGGGGGTTGACCGGGGAGCTGTTTTTT | CASSTRTGGLTGELFF
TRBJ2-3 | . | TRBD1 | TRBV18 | TGTGCCAGCTCACGGACAGGGGGCACAGATACGCAGTATTTT | CASSRTGGTDTQYF
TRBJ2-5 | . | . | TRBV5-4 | TGTGCCAGCAGCTTGGGGTGGGGAAAAGAGACCCAGTACTTC | CASSLGWGKETQYF
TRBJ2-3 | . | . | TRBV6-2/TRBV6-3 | TGTGCCAGCAGTTACTGGGAGATCACAGATACGCAGTATTTT | CASSYWEITDTQYF
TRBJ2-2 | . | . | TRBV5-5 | TGTGCCAGCAGCTTTCAGGAGGGCGCCGGCACCGGGGAGCTGTTTTTT | CASSFQEGAGTGELFF
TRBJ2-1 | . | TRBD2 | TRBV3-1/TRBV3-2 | TGTGCCAGCAGGGGACTAGCGGGAGTGGAGCAGTTCTTC | CASRGLAGVEQFF
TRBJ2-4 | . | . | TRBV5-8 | TGTGCCAGCAGCTTGTTAGCAAACATTCAGTACTTC | CASSLLANIQYF
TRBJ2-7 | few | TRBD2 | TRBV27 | TGTGCCACCCGGGGTAGCGGGAGATACGAGCAGTACTTC | CATRGSGRYEQYF
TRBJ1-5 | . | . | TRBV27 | TGTGCCAGCAGTTTACGGGGGGGGCATCAGCCCCAGCATTTT | CASSLRGGHQPQHF